Following are 4 T cell receptor beta chains from one sample sequenced in a study of T cell responses to AZD1222 COVID-19 vaccine. Only in-frame clones appear in the TCRdb table, and some are missing; sequencing was by immunoSEQ multiplex PCR. The sample includes about 120,000 clones, about nine tenths of them seen just once. The specimen comprised peripheral blood, sampled on day 0 of AZD1222 vaccination. These receptors were taken from an adult in good health.

This chain uses TRBV15 with TRBJ2-7; 8 positions agree with TRBD2. V lost 1 base, J lost 0 bases, and 8 bases stayed unmatched. Looked up from germline, CDR1 is LNHNV and CDR2 is YYDKDF (reference sequence). This CDR3 contains 17 residues. CDR3 nucleotides: TGTGCCACCAGCAGAGTTGTAGCGGGGCCCCTCTCCTACGAGCAGTACTTC. Protein product: CATSRVVAGPLSYEQYF.

The rearrangement links TRBV6-5 to TRBJ1-2, with D tentatively TRBD1 (5 bases). This CDR3 has 13 amino acids. CDR1 and CDR2 from the germline V gene are MNHEY and SVGAGI. The ends were cut back, 8 bases at V and 2 bases at J, with 12 bases in the middle. The CDR3 loop is CASDEGPNYGYTF. The CDR3, as DNA: TGTGCCAGCGATGAGGGGCCCAACTATGGCTACACCTTC.

The chain combines TRBV29-1 with TRBJ1-2, with D unclear. CDR3 size: 13 residues. Germline V gene data show CDR1 as SQVTM and CDR2 as ANQGSEA. V lost 4 bases and J 5 bases, leaving 14 bases between the germline ends. CDR3 coding DNA: TGCAGCGTTGTGGCGGAGTTTGGGTATGGCTACACCTTC. Encoded protein: CSVVAEFGYGYTF.

The chain recombines TRBV14 with TRBJ2-1, with TRBD2 matching over 9 bases. CDR1 is SGHDN and CDR2 is FVKESK in the germline V gene. V gave up 1 base and J gave up 4 bases; unmatched junction bases: 5. This CDR3 has 16 residues. As DNA, the CDR3 is TGTGCCAGCAGCCAAGGGACTAGCGTCTATTACAATGAGCAGTTCTTC. It is translated as CASSQGTSVYYNEQFF.